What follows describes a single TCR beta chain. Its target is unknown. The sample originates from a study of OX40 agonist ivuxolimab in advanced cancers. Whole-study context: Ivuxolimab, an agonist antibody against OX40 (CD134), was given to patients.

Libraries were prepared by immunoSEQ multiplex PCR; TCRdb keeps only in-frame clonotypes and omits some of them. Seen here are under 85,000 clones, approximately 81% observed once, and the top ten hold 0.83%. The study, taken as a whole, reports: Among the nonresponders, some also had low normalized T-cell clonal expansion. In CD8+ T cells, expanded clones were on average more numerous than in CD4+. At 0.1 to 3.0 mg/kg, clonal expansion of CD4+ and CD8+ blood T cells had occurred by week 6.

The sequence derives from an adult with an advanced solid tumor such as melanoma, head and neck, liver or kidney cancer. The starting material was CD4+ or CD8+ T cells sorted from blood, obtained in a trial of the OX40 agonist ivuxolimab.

CDR3 in DNA: TGTGCCAGCTCAGCGACAGGGTACACTGAAGCTTTCTTT. Its translation: CASSATGYTEAFF. The genes are TRBV18 and TRBJ1-1; 7 bases agree with TRBD1. CDR3 size: 13 residues. Germline V CDR1 and CDR2: KGHSH, LQKENI. V gave up 5 bases and J gave up 3 bases; unmatched junction bases: 3.